Below, 4 T cell receptor beta chains from the same sample are listed, as sequenced in a study of tumor-infiltrating lymphocytes in primary liver carcinoma (dated by TCRdb to about 2017). This sample was sequenced with an Illumina HiSeq 2500. TCRbeta-specific cDNA was reverse-transcribed from 500 ng total RNA using a constant-region primer and ProtoScript II reverse transcriptase. Three nested multiplex PCR rounds, following a slightly modified ARM-PCR procedure, were used to build the TCRbeta libraries. The first two PCR rounds used multiplex TRBV1-TRBV30 forward primers with a Cbeta reverse primer, each for roughly 10 cycles. Through fastp at Q25 and MiXCR, TCRdb rebuilt clones from the public reads, retaining in-frame beta chains. Rows are unified per CDR3 protein, each entry keeping the most common DNA and genes. This sample has under 200,000 distinct CDR3 sequences in its table, and around 81% of those were observed once. The ten largest clones capture 15% to 20% of the sample.

Total RNA and DNA were co-extracted without cell sorting from around 20-30 mg of bulk tissue using the AllPrep DNA/RNA mini kit. The sequencing sample was made of tumor tissue from primary liver carcinoma. The receptors originated from a man aged 40-55 years with primary liver carcinoma and hepatitis B virus infection.

Turning to this clonotype: The junction shows a germline mismatch at one end, possibly a read error. Written as DNA, the CDR3 is TGTACCAGCAGCTCGTCGACCGCCCGGGACACTGAAGCTATCTTT. As protein: CTSSSSTARDTEAIF. This chain uses TRBV5-4 with TRBJ1-1; D might be TRBD1 (6 bases). CDR1 and CDR2 (germline): SGHNT, YYREEE (reference sequence). The CDR3 covers 15 residues.

The V and J genes are TRBV5-6 and TRBJ2-7, with D tentatively TRBD1 (6 bases). This CDR3 is built from 19 residues. The V gene's germline CDR1 is SGHDT and CDR2 YYEEEE. Between the trimmed V and J ends, which lost 4 bases and 0 bases, there was a span of 26 bases. The CDR3 loop reads CASSATVARQGQNSYEQYF. As DNA, the CDR3 is TGTGCCAGCAGCGCCACAGTGGCCCGCCAGGGGCAGAACTCCTACGAGCAGTACTTC.

Note on this clonotype: A read error is likely, as this CDR3 ends without the conserved phenylalanine or tryptophan. The chain recombines TRBV10-3 with TRBJ2-1, with D perhaps matching TRBD2 (5 bases). This CDR3 has 17 residues. Germline assignment: CDR1 ENHRY and CDR2 SYGVKD. The CDR3 loop reads CVISESLASRPYNEQFL. In nucleotides, the CDR3 is TGTGTCATCAGTGAGTCTCTAGCCTCGAGGCCCTACAATGAGCAGTTCTTA.

In regard to this clonotype: The germline gene is not matched at one end of the junction; a read error may be the cause. V gene TRBV6-1 combines with J gene TRBJ2-1; maybe TRBD2 (6 bases). Germline V lookup: CDR1 MNHNS, CDR2 SASEGT. The CDR3 consists of 15 residues. The CDR3 nucleotides read TGTGCCAGCAGTGAATCTAGCGAGAGCTACAATGAGCAGTTTTTC. This gives the protein CASSESSESYNEQFF.